These 5 T cell receptor beta chains originate from one sample sequenced in a study of T cells in Graves' hyperthyroidism and ophthalmopathy. It was RNA transcripts that yielded the amplified TCR beta CDR3 regions. Carried out on the TCR CDR3, a first-round RT-PCR used the HTBI primer set. TCRdb reanalysed the multiplex PCR reads using MiXCR and keeps one entry per CDR3 protein. The sample contains 750,000 to 950,000 distinct CDR3 sequences, over 35% of which appear only once. The sample comprised blood. The receptors shown here come from a young man with Graves' hyperthyroidism.

The J gene is TRBJ1-2, the V gene TRBV15, with 8 bases identical to TRBD1. CDR3 length: 14 amino acids. The germline V gene has CDR1 LNHNV and CDR2 YYDKDF (reference sequence). The J segment lost 8 bases and the V segment lost 3 bases, leaving 8 bases of the junction unmatched. The CDR3 loop is CATSSPQGARGYTF. CDR3 coding DNA: TGTGCCACCAGCAGCCCGCAGGGGGCACGAGGCTACACCTTC.

The sample holds many counts of this clonotype. V is TRBV5-1 and J is TRBJ1-2, with D maybe TRBD1 (5 bases). This CDR3 has 14 residues. In germline, CDR1 is SGHRS, CDR2 YFSETQ. Between the trimmed V and J ends, which lost 0 bases and 8 bases, there was a span of 14 bases. The CDR3 nucleotides read TGCGCCAGCAGCTTGGGGGTAGACAGTCAAGGCTACACCTTC. Amino acids: CASSLGVDSQGYTF.

Only a few counts were recorded for this clonotype. The rearrangement links TRBV13 to TRBJ1-1, with unresolved D. Trimming shortened V by 2 bases and J by 6 bases, and 7 bases separated the two germline ends. The CDR3 consists of 12 residues. The germline gives CDR1 PRHDT, CDR2 FYEKMQ (reference sequence). The CDR3 reads CASSLREPEAFF. The CDR3 nucleotides are TGTGCCAGCAGCTTAAGGGAACCTGAAGCTTTCTTT.

This chain uses TRBV10-3 with TRBJ1-5, with 8 nucleotides matching TRBD1. Losses at the gene ends were 10 bases for V and 5 bases for J; bases not matched to a gene: 10. The CDR3 is 14 amino acids. Per the germline V gene, CDR1 is ENHRY and CDR2 is SYGVKD. The CDR3 nucleotides are TGTGCCAGCAGGGAACCAGGGGGCTATCAGCCCCAGCATTTT. It translates to CASREPGGYQPQHF.

V is TRBV10-3 and J is TRBJ2-5; possibly TRBD2 for D (5 bases). CDR1 is ENHRY and CDR2 is SYGVKD in the germline V gene. The CDR3 sequence is 16 residues long. Trimming pared 10 bases from V and 3 bases from J, leaving 24 bases between. This CDR3 reads CASSPRRRIGKETQYF. DNA of the CDR3: TGTGCCAGCAGCCCCCGCAGGAGGATAGGGAAAGAGACCCAGTACTTC.